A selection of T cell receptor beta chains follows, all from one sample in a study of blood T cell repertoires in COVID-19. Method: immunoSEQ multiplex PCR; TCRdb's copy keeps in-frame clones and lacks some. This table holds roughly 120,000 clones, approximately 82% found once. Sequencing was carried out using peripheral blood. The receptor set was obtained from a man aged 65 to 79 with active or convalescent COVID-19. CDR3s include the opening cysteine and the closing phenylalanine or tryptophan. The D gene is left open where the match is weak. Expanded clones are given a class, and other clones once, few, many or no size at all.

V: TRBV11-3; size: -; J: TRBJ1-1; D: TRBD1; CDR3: CASSLEDGTGTFF; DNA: TGTGCCAGCAGCTTAGAGGATGGGACAGGGACTTTCTTT
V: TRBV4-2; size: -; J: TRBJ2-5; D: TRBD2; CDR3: CASSQGVVGLVEETQYF; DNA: TGTGCCAGCAGCCAAGGTGTGGTAGGACTAGTCGAAGAGACCCAGTACTTC
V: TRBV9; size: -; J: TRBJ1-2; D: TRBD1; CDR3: CASSVGGTANYGYTF; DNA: TGTGCCAGCAGCGTTGGGGGGACAGCTAACTATGGCTACACCTTC
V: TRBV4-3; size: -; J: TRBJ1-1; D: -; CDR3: CASSQDRGAGTEAFF; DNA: TGCGCCAGCAGCCAAGATCGGGGGGCTGGCACTGAAGCTTTCTTT
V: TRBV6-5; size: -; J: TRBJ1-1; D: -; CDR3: CASSYSRGRPEAFF; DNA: TGTGCCAGCAGTTACTCGCGGGGAAGGCCTGAAGCTTTCTTT
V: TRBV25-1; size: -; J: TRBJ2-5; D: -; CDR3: CASSEWADPETQYF; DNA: TGTGCCAGCAGTGAATGGGCCGACCCGGAGACCCAGTACTTC
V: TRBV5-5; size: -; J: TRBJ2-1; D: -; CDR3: CASSLYGEQFF; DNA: TGTGCCAGCAGCTTGTACGGGGAGCAGTTCTTC
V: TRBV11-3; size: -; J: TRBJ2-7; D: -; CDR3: CASSFELSYEQYF; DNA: TGTGCCAGCAGCTTTGAACTGTCCTACGAGCAGTACTTC
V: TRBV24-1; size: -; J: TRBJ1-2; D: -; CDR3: CATSQGGDGYTF; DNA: TGTGCCACCAGTCAGGGAGGCGATGGCTACACCTTC
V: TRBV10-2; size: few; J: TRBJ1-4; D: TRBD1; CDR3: CASSEGGTGDEKLFF; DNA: TGCGCCAGCAGTGAAGGCGGGACAGGGGACGAAAAACTGTTTTTT
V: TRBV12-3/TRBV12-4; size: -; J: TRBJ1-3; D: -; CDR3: CASSFRDTIYF; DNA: TGTGCCAGCAGTTTTCGGGACACCATATATTTT
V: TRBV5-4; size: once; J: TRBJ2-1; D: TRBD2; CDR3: CASSVLSGVSYNEQFF; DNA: TGTGCCAGCAGCGTATTGAGCGGGGTCTCCTACAATGAGCAGTTCTTC
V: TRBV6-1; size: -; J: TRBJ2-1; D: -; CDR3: CASSELREQFF; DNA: TGTGCCAGCAGTGAATTGCGTGAGCAGTTCTTC
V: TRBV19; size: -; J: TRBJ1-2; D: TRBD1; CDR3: CASSTRQGAANYGYTF; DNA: TGTGCCAGTAGTACCCGACAGGGGGCGGCGAACTATGGCTACACCTTC
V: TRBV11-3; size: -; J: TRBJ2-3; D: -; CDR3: CASSLDRLRDTQYF; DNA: TGTGCCAGCAGCTTAGATCGCCTGAGAGATACGCAGTATTTT
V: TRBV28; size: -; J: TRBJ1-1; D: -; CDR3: CASSLRRANTEAFF; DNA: TGTGCCAGCAGTTTAAGGAGGGCGAACACTGAAGCTTTCTTT
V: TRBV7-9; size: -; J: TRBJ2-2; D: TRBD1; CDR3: CASSLGQGAGELFF; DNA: TGTGCCAGCAGCTTAGGACAGGGGGCCGGGGAGCTGTTTTTT
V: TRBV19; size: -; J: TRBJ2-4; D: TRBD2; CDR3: CASSIAVAGGPPIQYF; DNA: TGTGCCAGTAGTATAGCAGTAGCGGGGGGGCCACCCATTCAGTACTTC
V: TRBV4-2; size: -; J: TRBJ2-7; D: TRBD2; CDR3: CASSQAGTNYEQYF; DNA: TGTGCCAGCAGCCAAGCCGGGACTAACTACGAGCAGTACTTC
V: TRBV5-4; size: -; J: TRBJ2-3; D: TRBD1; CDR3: CASSLRDSRTDTQYF; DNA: TGTGCCAGCAGCTTGCGGGACAGCCGCACAGATACGCAGTATTTT
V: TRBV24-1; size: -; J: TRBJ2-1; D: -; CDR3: CATSDNRNEQFF; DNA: TGTGCCACCAGTGATAACAGGAATGAGCAGTTCTTC
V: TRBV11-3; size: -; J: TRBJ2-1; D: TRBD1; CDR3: CASSPRGQGALSEQFF; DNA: TGTGCCAGCAGCCCGAGAGGACAGGGGGCCCTCAGTGAGCAGTTCTTC
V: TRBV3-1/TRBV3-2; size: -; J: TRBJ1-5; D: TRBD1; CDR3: CASSSRDRGNQPQHF; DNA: TGTGCCAGCAGCTCGCGGGACAGAGGCAATCAGCCCCAGCATTTT
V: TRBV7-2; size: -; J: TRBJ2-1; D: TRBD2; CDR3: CASSYGLAVDEQFF; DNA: TGTGCCAGCAGCTACGGACTAGCGGTAGATGAGCAGTTCTTC
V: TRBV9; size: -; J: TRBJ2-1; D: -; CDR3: CASSVGLVDEQFF; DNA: TGTGCCAGCAGCGTAGGACTAGTGGATGAGCAGTTCTTC
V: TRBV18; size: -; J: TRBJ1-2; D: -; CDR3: CASSPRDNYGYTF; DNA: TGTGCCAGCTCACCCCGGGATAACTATGGCTACACCTTC
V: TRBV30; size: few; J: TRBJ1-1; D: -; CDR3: CAWRASNTEAFF; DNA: TGTGCCTGGAGGGCCTCGAACACTGAAGCTTTCTTT
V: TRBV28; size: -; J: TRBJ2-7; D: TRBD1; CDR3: CASTLGGSRGEQYF; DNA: TGTGCCAGCACCCTAGGGGGCTCACGGGGCGAGCAGTACTTC
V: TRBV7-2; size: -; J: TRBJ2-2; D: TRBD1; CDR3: CASSLRGQRVGELFF; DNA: TGTGCCAGCAGCTTGAGGGGGCAAAGGGTCGGGGAGCTGTTTTTT
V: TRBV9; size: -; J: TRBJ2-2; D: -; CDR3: CASSPSRLLTGELFF; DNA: TGTGCCAGCAGCCCCTCCAGACTGCTGACCGGGGAGCTGTTTTTT
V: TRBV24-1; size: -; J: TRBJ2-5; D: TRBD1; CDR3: CATSEPGGETQYF; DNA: TGTGCCACCAGTGAGCCAGGGGGAGAGACCCAGTACTTC
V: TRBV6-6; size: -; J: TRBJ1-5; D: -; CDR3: CASRNHRVRNQPQHF; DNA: TGTGCCAGCAGAAACCACAGGGTCCGCAATCAGCCCCAGCATTTT
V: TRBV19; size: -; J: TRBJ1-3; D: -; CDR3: CASSTQTGNTIYF; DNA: TGTGCCAGTAGTACCCAAACAGGAAACACCATATATTTT
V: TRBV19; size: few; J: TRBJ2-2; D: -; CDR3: CASSTTRPGELFF; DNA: TGTGCCAGTAGTACAACTAGACCCGGGGAGCTGTTTTTT
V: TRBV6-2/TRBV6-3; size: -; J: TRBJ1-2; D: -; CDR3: CASSYSGGFGYTF; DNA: TGTGCCAGCAGTTACTCTGGGGGGTTTGGCTACACCTTC
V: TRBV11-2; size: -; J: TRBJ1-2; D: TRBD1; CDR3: CASSSRQGRRLGYTF; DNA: TGTGCCAGCAGCTCCCGACAGGGGAGGCGGCTTGGCTACACCTTC
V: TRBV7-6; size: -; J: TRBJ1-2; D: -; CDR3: CASSPQGNFSYTF; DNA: TGTGCCAGCAGCCCTCAGGGGAATTTTAGCTACACCTTC